This entry concerns a single TCR beta chain. Antigen specificity is unknown. This sample was included in a study of CD8+CD57+ T cells in acquired aplastic anemia. Across the whole study: Each DNA sample taken from sorted CD4+ and CD8+ cells came to 2.5 to 4 ug on average. Overall study results and limits: Patients had under 30 CD8+ CDR3 sequences in common with controls (the shared set). Controls did not differ significantly from patients in CD8+ Simpson's diversity.

TCR beta VDJ combinations and CDR3 sequences were profiled from genomic DNA. TCRdb redid the calling of the reads with MiXCR, one entry per CDR3 protein. The table includes approximately 190,000 distinct CDR3 sequences, over 60% detected once. The germline CDR1 and CDR2 sequences are DFQATT and SNEGSKA (reference sequence). The CDR3 length is 14 residues. Trimming took 4 bases from V and 5 from J; bases not matched to a gene: 11. The TCR was taken from a human donor with severe aplastic anemia or a healthy control (not recorded which). The specimen was sorted CD4+, CD8+, or CD8+CD57+ T cells (not recorded which) from PBMCs. The chain carries TRBV20-1 and TRBJ2-7, with 7 positions matching TRBD2. CDR3 DNA sequence: TGCAGTGCTAATGGCGCGGGGGACCGAAACGAGCAGTACTTC. This sequence encodes CSANGAGDRNEQYF.